This TCR beta chain was documented in a study of shared clonotypes between healthy human individuals. The study's findings and limits: Genetic and exposure-history diversity was limited by the few donors.

As for this clone: The target antigen is unknown.

The donor population consisted of healthy HIV-negative adults with no recent acute infections or vaccinations. Splitting of each subset's genomic DNA was done evenly across several immunoSEQ plates. The method was immunoSEQ multiplex PCR; TCRdb's version includes in-frame clones alone and lacks a portion of them. The table includes 470,000 or so clones, over 75% detected once. Material: PBMCs. This clonotype originated in a woman between 40 and 50 years old in good health. Some clones in this sample may be carry-over from other donors' samples.

The chain's CDR3 is CTSTLWRNSQETQYF. In nucleotides, the CDR3 is TGCACCAGCACCCTGTGGCGGAACTCCCAAGAGACCCAGTACTTC. The V call is TRBV1, the J call TRBJ2-5; the D call of TRBD2 is as the table states it, not checked on the DNA. TRBV1 is a pseudogene locus. The CDR3 is 15 residues long.